Included here is one TCR beta chain sequence, with context. This specimen belongs to a study of cytomegalovirus exposure and HLA in healthy donors. In germline, CDR1 is SGHAT, CDR2 FQDESV (reference sequence). V dropped 4 bases and J dropped 1 base, with 12 bases sitting between them. The CDR3 has 15 residues. Vbeta (60) and Jbeta (13) primers were used in the PCR. The protocol was immunoSEQ multiplex PCR, while the TCRdb copy is restricted to in-frame clones and leaves out a portion. The table records roughly 150,000 clones, around 76% of them present only once. The sequenced sample consisted of PBMCs. V gene TRBV11-1 combines with J gene TRBJ2-3; D is perhaps TRBD2 (6 bases). The sequence was obtained from a middle-aged man in good health and CMV-seronegative. CDR3 nucleotides: TGTGCCAGCAGCTGGGACCAGCGGGGCACAGATACGCAGTATTTT. It encodes CASSWDQRGTDTQYF.